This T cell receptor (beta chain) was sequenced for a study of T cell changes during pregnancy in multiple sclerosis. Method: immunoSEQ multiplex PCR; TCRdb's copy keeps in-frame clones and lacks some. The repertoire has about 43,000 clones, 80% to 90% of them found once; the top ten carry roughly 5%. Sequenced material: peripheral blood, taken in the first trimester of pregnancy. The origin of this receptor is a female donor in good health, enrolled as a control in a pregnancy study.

DNA of the CDR3: TGTGCCTGGAGTGTACTAGACTACTCCGGGGAGCTGTTTTTT. This translates into CAWSVLDYSGELFF. This chain uses TRBV30 with TRBJ2-2, with D tentatively TRBD2 (5 bases). This CDR3 spans 14 amino acids. The V end lost 0 bases, the J end lost 6 bases, and 11 bases lay between the germline ends. Germline-derived CDR1 and CDR2 are GTSNPN and SVGIG (reference sequence).